Presented here are 5 T cell receptor beta chains from one specimen sequenced in a study of T cell clonality in common variable immunodeficiency. The protocol was immunoSEQ multiplex PCR, while the TCRdb copy is restricted to in-frame clones and leaves out a portion. There are about 60,000 clones in the sample, none observed a single time. Input material: peripheral blood mononuclear cells. Source of these receptors: a person aged 18 to 70 in good health.

This clone was seen many times. Read sequence stops 3 residues before the CDR3 end, and the germline J gene provides the missing end. The chain links TRBV7-3 to TRBJ1-6, with D possibly being TRBD1 (5 bases). V shed 0 bases and J shed 7 bases, with 10 bases lying between them. Germline CDR1 and CDR2: SGHTA and FQGTGA. The length of the CDR3 is 15 residues. Here the CDR3 reads CASSLTGAQNSPLHF. Partial CDR3 DNA: TGTGCCAGCAGCTTAACAGGGGCGCAGAATTCACCC.

At least ten counts were recorded for this clone. The sequence runs out 3 residues before the end of the CDR3; the remainder is reconstructed from the germline J gene. The V and J genes are TRBV29-1 and TRBJ1-1; D is perhaps TRBD1 (6 bases). This CDR3 contains 11 residues. The V end lost 6 bases, the J end lost 5 bases, and 10 bases lay between the germline ends. Per the germline V gene, CDR1 is SQVTM and CDR2 is ANQGSEA. CDR3 residues: CSVKGETEAFF. The CDR3 bases that were read are TGCAGCGTGAAGGGGGAAACTGAA.

This clone was detected ten times or more. The CDR3 end falls 3 residues outside the read, so it is completed with the germline J gene. The chain uses TRBV2 and TRBJ2-1; D not certain. V was clipped by 7 bases and J by 6 bases, with 13 bases between them. CDR3 size: 13 residues. The V gene's germline CDR1 is SNHLY and CDR2 FYNNEI. This CDR3 reads CASNRDSVNEQFF. CDR3 DNA, as far as it was read: TGTGCCAGCAATCGCGATTCCGTCAATGAG.

This clone showed up many times. The read comes to an end 3 residues before the CDR3 does, leaving the germline J gene to fill in the end. The genes are TRBV7-9 and TRBJ2-3; a weak D match, TRBD1 (5 bases). V was cut by 0 bases and J by 3 bases, with 7 bases left in between. The CDR3 loop spans 14 amino acids. Germline loops: CDR1 SEHNR, CDR2 FQNEAQ (reference sequence). The part of the CDR3 DNA that was read is TGTGCCAGCAGCTTAGCCAGGGAAACAGATACG. It yields the protein CASSLARETDT. The full CDR3 protein reads CASSLARETDTQYF.

This clone showed up many times. The read comes to an end 3 residues before the CDR3 does, leaving the germline J gene to fill in the end. V is TRBV11-2 and J is TRBJ2-1; maybe TRBD2 (5 bases). V was trimmed by 4 bases and J by 4 bases, leaving 11 bases between them. CDR3 length: 14 amino acids. CDR1 is SGHAT and CDR2 is FQNNGV in the germline V gene. The CDR3 spells CASSSLDPYNEQFF. CDR3 DNA (partial): TGTGCCAGCAGCTCACTAGACCCTTACAATGAG.